The clone carrying this T cell receptor (beta chain) was recorded many times. Its antigen is not identified. The data belong to a study of T cell repertoires in cytomegalovirus infection. Study as a whole: Indicated by public TCR beta signatures were CMV infection and matching HLA type.

In germline, CDR1 is SEHNR, CDR2 FQNEAQ (reference sequence). V lost 1 base to trimming and J lost 8 bases, with 15 bases between them. The length of the CDR3 is 15 residues. TCRdb redid the calling of the reads with MiXCR, one entry per CDR3 protein. The sample includes roughly 300,000 distinct CDR3 sequences, roughly 25% seen only once; the top ten take approximately 13%. Study observations and caveats: Cumulative frequency (of public TCR beta family members) identified carriers of CMV plus the relevant HLA. Ex vivo responses were dominated by HLA-C-restricted CMV-specific TCR beta clonotypes.

Sequenced sample: PBMCs. The rearrangement joins TRBV7-9 to TRBJ2-1, with D perhaps TRBD1 (6 bases). The TCR originated in a human donor in good health (CMV status not recorded). Some clones in this sample may be carry-over from other donors' samples. Written as DNA, the CDR3 is TGTGCCAGCAGCTTAGTTAAGGCAGGGGAGCATGAGCAGTTCTTC. Translated, it gives CASSLVKAGEHEQFF.